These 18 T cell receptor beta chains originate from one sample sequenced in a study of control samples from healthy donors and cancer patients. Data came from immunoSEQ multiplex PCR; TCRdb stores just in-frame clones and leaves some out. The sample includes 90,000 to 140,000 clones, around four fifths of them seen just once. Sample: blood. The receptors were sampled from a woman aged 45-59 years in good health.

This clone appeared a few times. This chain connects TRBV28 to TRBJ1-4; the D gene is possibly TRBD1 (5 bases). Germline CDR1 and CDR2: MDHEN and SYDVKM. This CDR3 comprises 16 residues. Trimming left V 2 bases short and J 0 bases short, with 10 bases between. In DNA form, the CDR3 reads TGTGCCAGCAGTTTAACAGGAACATCAACTAATGAAAAACTGTTTTTT. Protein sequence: CASSLTGTSTNEKLFF.

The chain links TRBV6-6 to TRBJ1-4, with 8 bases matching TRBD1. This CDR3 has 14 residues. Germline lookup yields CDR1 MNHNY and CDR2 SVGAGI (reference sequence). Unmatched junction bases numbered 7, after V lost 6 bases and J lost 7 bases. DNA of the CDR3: TGTGCCAGCAGATCCAGGGGGCGCATTGAAAAACTGTTTTTT. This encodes CASRSRGRIEKLFF.

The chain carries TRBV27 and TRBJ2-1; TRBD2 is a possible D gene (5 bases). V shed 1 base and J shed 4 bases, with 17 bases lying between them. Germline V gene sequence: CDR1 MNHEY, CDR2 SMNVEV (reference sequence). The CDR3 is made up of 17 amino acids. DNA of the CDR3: TGTGCCAGCAGTTTATTAACCCCAGACTGGGAGTACAATGAGCAGTTCTTC. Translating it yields CASSLLTPDWEYNEQFF.

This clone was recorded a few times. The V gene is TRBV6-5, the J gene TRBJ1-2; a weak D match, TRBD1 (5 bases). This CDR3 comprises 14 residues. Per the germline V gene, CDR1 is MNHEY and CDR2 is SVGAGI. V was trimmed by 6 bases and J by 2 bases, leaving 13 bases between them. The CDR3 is CASRPEGANYGYTF. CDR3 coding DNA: TGTGCCAGCAGACCGGAAGGGGCGAACTATGGCTACACCTTC.

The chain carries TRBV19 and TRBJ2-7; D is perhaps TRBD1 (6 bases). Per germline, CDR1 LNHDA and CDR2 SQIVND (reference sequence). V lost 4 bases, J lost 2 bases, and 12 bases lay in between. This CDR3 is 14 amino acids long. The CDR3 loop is CASSSRDTAYEQYF. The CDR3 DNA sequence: TGTGCCAGTAGTAGCCGGGACACCGCCTACGAGCAGTACTTC.

In DNA, the CDR3 is TGTGCCAGCAGCCCGACAGGGGGCAGGAATGAAAAACTGTTTTTT. Translating gives CASSPTGGRNEKLFF. V gene TRBV4-2 combines with J gene TRBJ1-4; 10 nucleotides agree with TRBD1. This CDR3 contains 15 residues. The V gene end was trimmed by 4 bases and the J gene end by 5 bases; junction bases not matched to a gene: 4. Germline CDR1 and CDR2: LGHNA and YNFKEQ.

The CDR3 DNA is TGTGCCAGCAGCTTAAAGGGGGGACAGGGATACACCGGGGAGCTGTTTTTT. This gives the protein CASSLKGGQGYTGELFF. The genes are TRBV7-9 and TRBJ2-2, with 9 bases that match TRBD1. CDR3 size: 17 residues. J was trimmed by 3 bases and V by 2 bases; bases with no gene match: 7. Germline CDR1 SEHNR, CDR2 FQNEAQ (reference sequence).

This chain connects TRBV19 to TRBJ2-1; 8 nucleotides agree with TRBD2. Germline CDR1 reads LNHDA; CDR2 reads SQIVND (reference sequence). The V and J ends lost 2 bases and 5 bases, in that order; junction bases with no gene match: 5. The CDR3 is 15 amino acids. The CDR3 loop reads CASSINSGANNEQFF. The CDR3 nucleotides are TGTGCCAGTAGTATAAATAGCGGGGCAAACAATGAGCAGTTCTTC.

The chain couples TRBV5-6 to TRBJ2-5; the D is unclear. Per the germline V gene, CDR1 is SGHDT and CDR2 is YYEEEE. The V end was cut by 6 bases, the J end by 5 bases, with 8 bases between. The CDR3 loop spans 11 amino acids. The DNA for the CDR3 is TGTGCCAGCACCGGTCGGGAGACCCAGTACTTC. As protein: CASTGRETQYF.

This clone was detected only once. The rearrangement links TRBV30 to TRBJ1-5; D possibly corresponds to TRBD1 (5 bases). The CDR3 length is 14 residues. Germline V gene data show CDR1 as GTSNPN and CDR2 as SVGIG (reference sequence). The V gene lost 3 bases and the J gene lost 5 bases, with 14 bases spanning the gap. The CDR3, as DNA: TGTGCCTGGAGGGGACCGGGACGGGATCAGCCCCAGCATTTT. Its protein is CAWRGPGRDQPQHF. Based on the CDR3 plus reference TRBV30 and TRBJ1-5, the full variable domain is SQTIHQWPATLVQPVGSPLSLECTVEGTSNPNLYWYRQAAGRGLQLLFYSVGIGQISSEVPQNLSASRPQDRQFILSSKKLLLSDSGFYLCAWRGPGRDQPQHFGDGTRLSIL.

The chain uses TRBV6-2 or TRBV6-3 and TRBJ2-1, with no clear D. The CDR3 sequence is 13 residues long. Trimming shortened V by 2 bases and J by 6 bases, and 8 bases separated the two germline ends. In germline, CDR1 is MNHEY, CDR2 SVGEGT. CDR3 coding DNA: TGTGCCAGCAGTTACGACCCCTTCAATGAGCAGTTCTTC. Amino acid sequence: CASSYDPFNEQFF.

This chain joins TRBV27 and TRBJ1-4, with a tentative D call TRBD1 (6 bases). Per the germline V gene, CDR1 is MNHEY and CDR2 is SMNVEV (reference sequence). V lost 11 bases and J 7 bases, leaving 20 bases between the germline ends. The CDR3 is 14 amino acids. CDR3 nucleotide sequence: TGTGCCGCAAGGAAGAAGGGGGTCGGTGAAAAACTGTTTTTT. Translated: CAARKKGVGEKLFF.

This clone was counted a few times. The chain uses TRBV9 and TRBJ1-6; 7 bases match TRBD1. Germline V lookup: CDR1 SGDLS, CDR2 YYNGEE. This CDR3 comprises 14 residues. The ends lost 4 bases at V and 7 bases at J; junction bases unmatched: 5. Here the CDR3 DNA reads TGTGCCAGCAGCTCTACAGGGGACAATTCACCCCTCCACTTT. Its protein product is CASSSTGDNSPLHF.

The CDR3 nucleotides are TGTGCCAGCAGCCCTAATAGCGGACTAAAAGAGACCCAGTACTTC. It is translated as CASSPNSGLKETQYF. V is TRBV5-4 and J is TRBJ2-5; possibly TRBD2 for D (6 bases). CDR3 size: 15 residues. Germline V lookup: CDR1 SGHNT, CDR2 YYREEE (reference sequence). V was shortened by 4 bases and J by 3 bases, with 16 bases between the two germline ends.

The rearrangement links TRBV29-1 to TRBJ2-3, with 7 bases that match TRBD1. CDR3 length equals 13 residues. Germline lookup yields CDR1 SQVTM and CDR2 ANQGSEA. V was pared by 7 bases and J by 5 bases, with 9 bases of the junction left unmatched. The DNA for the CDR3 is TGCAGCGCTCATGGGACAGATGGAGATACGCAGTATTTT. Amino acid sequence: CSAHGTDGDTQYF.

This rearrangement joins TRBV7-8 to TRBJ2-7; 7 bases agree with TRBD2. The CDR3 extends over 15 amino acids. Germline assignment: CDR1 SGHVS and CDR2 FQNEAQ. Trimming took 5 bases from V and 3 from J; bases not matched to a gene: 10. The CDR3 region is CASSPRLADNYEQYF. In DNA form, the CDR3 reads TGTGCCAGCAGCCCCCGGCTAGCGGACAACTACGAGCAGTACTTC.

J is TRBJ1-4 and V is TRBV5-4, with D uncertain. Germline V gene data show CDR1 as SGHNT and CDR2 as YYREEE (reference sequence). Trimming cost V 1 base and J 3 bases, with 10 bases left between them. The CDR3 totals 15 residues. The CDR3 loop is CASSLSPVANEKLFF. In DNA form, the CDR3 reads TGTGCCAGCAGCTTGTCTCCAGTAGCTAATGAAAAACTGTTTTTT.

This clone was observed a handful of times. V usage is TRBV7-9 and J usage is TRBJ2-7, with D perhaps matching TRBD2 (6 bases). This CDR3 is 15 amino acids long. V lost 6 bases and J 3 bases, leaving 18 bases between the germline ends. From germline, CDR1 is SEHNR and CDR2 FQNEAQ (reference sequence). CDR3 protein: CASRPITSLIYEQYF. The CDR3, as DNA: TGTGCCAGCAGGCCCATTACTAGCCTGATCTACGAGCAGTACTTC.